A selection of T cell receptor beta chains follows, all from one sample in a study of CD8+ T cells in alopecia areata. TCRdb keeps only in-frame clones here, not all; method: immunoSEQ multiplex PCR. The table records roughly 110,000 clones, 50% to 75% of them present only once. The source was CD8+ T cells sorted from blood, collected at week 24, from a patient treated with tofacitinib. The receptors shown here come from a human donor with alopecia areata. The CDR3 runs from the conserved cysteine through the conserved F or W. Fields, in order: clone size, J gene, V gene, CDR3 length, D gene, CDR3 protein, CDR3 DNA. The D gene is left open where the match is weak. Only part of the rows carry a size: once, few, many, or a class if the clone is expanded.

clone size: .
J gene: TRBJ2-3
V gene: TRBV7-9
CDR3 length: 12
D gene: .
CDR3 protein: CASSGFTDTQYF
CDR3 DNA: TGTGCCAGCAGCGGGTTCACAGATACGCAGTATTTT

clone size: .
J gene: TRBJ2-1
V gene: TRBV15
CDR3 length: 13
D gene: TRBD2
CDR3 protein: CATSRGEGNEQFF
CDR3 DNA: TGTGCCACCAGCAGAGGGGAGGGCAATGAGCAGTTCTTC

clone size: .
J gene: TRBJ2-5
V gene: TRBV2
CDR3 length: 14
D gene: .
CDR3 protein: CASSPRADQETQYF
CDR3 DNA: TGTGCCAGCAGCCCCAGGGCGGACCAAGAGACCCAGTACTTC

clone size: .
J gene: TRBJ2-7
V gene: TRBV4-3
CDR3 length: 17
D gene: TRBD1
CDR3 protein: CASSQDGQGGESYEQYF
CDR3 DNA: TGCGCCAGCAGCCAGGATGGACAGGGCGGAGAGTCCTACGAGCAGTACTTC

clone size: .
J gene: TRBJ2-5
V gene: TRBV29-1
CDR3 length: 17
D gene: TRBD2
CDR3 protein: CSVAGYREGALQETQYF
CDR3 DNA: TGCAGCGTTGCTGGGTATAGGGAGGGCGCCCTGCAAGAGACCCAGTACTTC

clone size: once
J gene: TRBJ1-2
V gene: TRBV6-1
CDR3 length: 12
D gene: .
CDR3 protein: CANQDRRYGYTF
CDR3 DNA: TGTGCCAACCAAGACAGACGCTATGGCTACACCTTC

clone size: .
J gene: TRBJ2-1
V gene: TRBV7-9
CDR3 length: 15
D gene: .
CDR3 protein: CASSLEGRSYNEQFF
CDR3 DNA: TGTGCCAGCAGCTTAGAGGGTAGATCCTACAATGAGCAGTTCTTC

clone size: few
J gene: TRBJ1-5
V gene: TRBV2
CDR3 length: 15
D gene: .
CDR3 protein: CASSPAGMGNQPQHF
CDR3 DNA: TGTGCCAGCAGCCCTGCCGGCATGGGCAATCAGCCCCAGCATTTT

clone size: large
J gene: TRBJ2-3
V gene: TRBV2
CDR3 length: 14
D gene: TRBD1
CDR3 protein: CASGGQGLTDTQYF
CDR3 DNA: TGTGCCAGCGGGGGACAGGGTCTTACAGATACGCAGTATTTT

clone size: .
J gene: TRBJ1-2
V gene: TRBV6-5
CDR3 length: 13
D gene: .
CDR3 protein: CASSPLANYGYTF
CDR3 DNA: TGTGCCAGCAGTCCCTTGGCAAACTATGGCTACACCTTC